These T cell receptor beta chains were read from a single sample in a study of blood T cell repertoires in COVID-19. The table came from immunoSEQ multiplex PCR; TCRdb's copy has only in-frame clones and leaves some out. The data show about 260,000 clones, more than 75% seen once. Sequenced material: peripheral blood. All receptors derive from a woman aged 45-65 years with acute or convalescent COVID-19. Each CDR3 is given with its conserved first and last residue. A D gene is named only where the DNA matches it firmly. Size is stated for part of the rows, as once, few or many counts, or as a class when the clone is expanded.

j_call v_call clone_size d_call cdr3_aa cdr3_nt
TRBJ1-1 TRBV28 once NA CASSPGAANGWNTEAFF TGTGCCAGCAGTCCCGGTGCGGCCAACGGGTGGAACACTGAAGCTTTCTTT
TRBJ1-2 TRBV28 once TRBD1 CASTPTGIGYGYTF TGTGCCAGCACCCCGACAGGGATCGGCTATGGCTACACCTTC
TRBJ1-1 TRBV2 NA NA CASSDDSTAETFF TGTGCCAGCAGTGACGACTCTACTGCTGAGACTTTCTTT
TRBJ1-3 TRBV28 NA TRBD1 CASSLTGVWTGNTIYF TGTGCCAGCAGCCTTACAGGGGTGTGGACTGGAAACACCATATATTTT
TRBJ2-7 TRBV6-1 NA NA CASSDLAGGSYEQYF TGTGCCAGCAGTGATTTGGCAGGGGGGTCCTACGAGCAGTACTTC
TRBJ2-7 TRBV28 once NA CASSPLGYEQYF TGTGCCAGCAGTCCGCTCGGGTACGAGCAGTACTTC
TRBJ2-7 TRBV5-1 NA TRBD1 CASSLSTGSMGEQYF TGCGCCAGCAGCTTGTCGACAGGGTCCATGGGGGAGCAGTACTTC
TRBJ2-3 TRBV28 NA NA CASSLRRTSTDTQYF TGTGCCAGCAGTCTCCGACGGACTAGCACAGATACGCAGTATTTT
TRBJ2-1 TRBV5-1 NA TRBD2 CASTEDSGDYNEQFF TGCGCCAGCACCGAAGATAGCGGGGACTACAATGAGCAGTTCTTC
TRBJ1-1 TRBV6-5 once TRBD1 CASSYGQGRGTEAFF TGTGCCAGCAGTTACGGACAGGGGCGAGGCACTGAAGCTTTCTTT
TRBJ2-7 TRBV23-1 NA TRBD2 CASSQVLAGVHYEQYF TGCGCCAGCAGTCAAGTCCTAGCGGGAGTTCACTACGAGCAGTACTTC
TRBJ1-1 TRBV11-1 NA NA CASSRGGQDTEAFF TGTGCCAGCAGCCGGGGAGGGCAGGACACTGAAGCTTTCTTT
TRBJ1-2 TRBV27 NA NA CASSLQGGGYGYTF TGTGCCAGCAGTCTACAGGGAGGGGGATATGGCTACACCTTC
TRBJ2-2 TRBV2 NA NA CASSLPNTGELFF TGTGCCAGCAGTCTCCCCAACACCGGGGAGCTGTTTTTT
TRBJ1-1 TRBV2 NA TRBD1 CASSEDRGYTEAFF TGTGCCAGCAGTGAGGACAGGGGGTACACTGAAGCTTTCTTT
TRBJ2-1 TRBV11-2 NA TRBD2 CASSLGGLAEYNEQFF TGTGCCAGCAGCTTAGGGGGACTAGCGGAATACAATGAGCAGTTCTTC
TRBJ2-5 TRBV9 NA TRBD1 CASSVDGTGEETQYF TGTGCCAGCAGCGTAGATGGGACAGGGGAAGAGACCCAGTACTTC
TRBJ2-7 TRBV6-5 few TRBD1 CASSWDSKVYYEQYF TGTGCCAGCAGTTGGGACAGCAAAGTTTACTACGAGCAGTACTTC
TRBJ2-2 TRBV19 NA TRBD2 CASSSRGLAANTGELFF TGTGCCAGTAGTTCCCGAGGGCTAGCGGCGAACACCGGGGAGCTGTTTTTT
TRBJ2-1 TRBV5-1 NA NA CASGAPSYNEQFF TGCGCCAGCGGAGCGCCTAGCTACAATGAGCAGTTCTTC
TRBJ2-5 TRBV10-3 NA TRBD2 CAISESSSGRALEVQYF TGTGCCATCAGTGAGTCTAGCAGCGGGAGGGCCTTGGAGGTCCAGTACTTC
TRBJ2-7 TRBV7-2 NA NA CASSLGPLDRQYF TGTGCCAGCAGCTTAGGCCCACTAGATCGGCAGTACTTC
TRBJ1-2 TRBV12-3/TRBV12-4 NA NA CASSYSGVDGYTF TGTGCCAGCAGTTACTCAGGGGTAGATGGCTACACCTTC
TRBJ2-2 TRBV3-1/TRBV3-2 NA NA CASSEGLRSLNTGELFF TGTGCCAGCAGCGAAGGACTCCGGAGCTTGAACACCGGGGAGCTGTTTTTT
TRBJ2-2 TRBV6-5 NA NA CASSYWTTNTGELFF TGTGCCAGCAGTTACTGGACAACTAACACCGGGGAGCTGTTTTTT